The sequence of this T cell receptor beta chain was determined in a study of long-term antiretroviral therapy in people with HIV (dated by TCRdb to between 2021 and 2023). In terms of the full investigation: Collection of the earliest samples took place about a decade ahead of the 2015 WHO recommendation for immediate ART, at a time when ART was typically delayed until CD4 counts fell. A total of around 200 cryopreserved PBMC samples were contributed to the cohort by 30 adults with confirmed HIV infection, with samples collected serially over a mean of around 6 years (range 1-12). This retrospective serial study examined whether starting ART and sustained HIV suppression were associated with changes in the composition and diversity of the TRB repertoire in peripheral blood. Test extractions of a monoclonal T-cell line alongside 30 or so polyclonal samples showed no cross-contamination during QIAcube processing. Of the roughly 30 participants with HIV, eleven were female. Overall study results and their limits: The samples span the years 2004 to 2017, and the ART regimens used may be less effective than current regimens. Expanded TRB clones identified before ART initiation dominated the repertoire at all time points, although this dominance fluctuated and declined in many PLHIV after ART. Because pre-ART samples had limited cell numbers, unsorted PBMC were profiled rather than sorted CD4+ and CD8+ T cells. Starting ART was linked to a significant rise in TRB diversity, yet even with long-term ART the diversity remained significantly lower than in transplant donor controls. Compared with controls, HIV repertoires had narrower CDR3 length ranges, and the network structure pointed to an antigen-experienced repertoire that shifted only slightly toward naive after ART. Inferences about post-ART repertoire changes were limited because no data were available on ART adherence, viral resistance or therapy changes. Since PBMC availability was limited, sequencing covered only the TCR beta chain, with no alpha chain pairing.

The immunoSEQ hsTCRB v3.0 assay was used at survey level resolution for TRB variable region sequencing. A depth of roughly 35,000-50,000 T-cell genomes per sample was targeted for TRB sequencing. An Illumina MiSeq with a v3 150-cycle kit was used to sequence the pooled TRB libraries. The paper's data handling went like this. Repertoire analysis was performed in R inside a reproducible Nextflow workflow that covered QC, data transformation and analysis. LymphoSeq2, an R package for AIRR-Seq data exploration, was used to implement custom analyses. A handful of samples that yielded fewer than 5000 total TRB sequences were excluded, so that approximately 200 HIV repertoires were analyzed. Among the approximately 190 retained HIV repertoires, under 65 were collected before ART initiation and around 130 after ART initiation. Repertoires were downsampled to 5000 TRB nucleotide sequences, and summary statistics were averaged over 100 downsampling iterations. The analysis kept only TRB sequences whose CDR3 regions were at least seven amino acids long. Two measures captured diversity: a Shannon entropy-derived clonality score and the Gini coefficient. In the repertoire networks, any two of the top 5000 CDR3 amino acid sequences were connected whenever the two sequences differed by an edit distance of one. For TRB CDR3 amino acid sequences, antigen specificity groups and MHC restriction were predicted with GLIPH2. To flag known CMV, EBV, HIV or tissue antigen associations, CDR3 amino acid sequences were matched against VDJdb and McPAS-TCR. Pre-ART, post-ART and control groups were compared with Wilcoxon signed-rank tests and Holm-Bonferroni correction. The source is immuneACCESS, and TCRdb retained only in-frame sequences with V and J called. Part of the clones is not carried over; for the studies checked, unresolved V genes explain less than half of this, and the remainder is unexplained. V and J calls and clone size are those listed in that table; D and trimming were worked out from the DNA. In all, the sample holds 20,000 to 25,000 clones, and 88% of those were seen once. The top ten clonotypes cover under 4% of the sample.

On this clone itself: The antigen it recognizes is unknown. Per-base quality was not reported, and no clone a single base away is much larger than it.

V and J lose 7 bases and 4 bases, and a span of 7 bases separates them. CDR1 and CDR2 (SQVTM, ANQGSEA) derive from the germline V gene. CDR3 length: 10 amino acids, cysteine to phenylalanine. Only the CDR3 portion is preserved as DNA: 30 bases, with reading frame beginning at the first base. Inclusion was restricted to participants for whom at least one PBMC sample before ART initiation and at least two post-ART samples were available. All participants with HIV were treated in the United States of America. Before DNA extraction, cryopreserved samples containing roughly 0.85-11 million PBMC were thawed and washed. At the time of the earliest PBMC sample for each participant with HIV, ages ranged from about 23 to 60 years. PBMC samples from each participant spanned 1-4 timepoints before ART initiation and 2-8 timepoints after ART initiation, with a median of 7 samples. For every participant, serial HIV viral load, CD4+ T-cell count, ART history and demographic data were obtained. Using a Qiagen kit on a QIAcube, genomic DNA was extracted from unsorted PBMC, with samples processed in batches of 12.

The origin of this receptor is a man aged 55 to 70 with HIV. Sequencing used unsorted PBMCs, obtained 2.3 years after starting antiretroviral therapy. The sequence joins TRBV29-1 to TRBJ2-5; a weak D assignment points to TRBD2 (6 bases agree). The CDR3 is CSAGGETQYF. The DNA sequence reads TGCAGCGCCGGGGGAGAGACCCAGTACTTC.